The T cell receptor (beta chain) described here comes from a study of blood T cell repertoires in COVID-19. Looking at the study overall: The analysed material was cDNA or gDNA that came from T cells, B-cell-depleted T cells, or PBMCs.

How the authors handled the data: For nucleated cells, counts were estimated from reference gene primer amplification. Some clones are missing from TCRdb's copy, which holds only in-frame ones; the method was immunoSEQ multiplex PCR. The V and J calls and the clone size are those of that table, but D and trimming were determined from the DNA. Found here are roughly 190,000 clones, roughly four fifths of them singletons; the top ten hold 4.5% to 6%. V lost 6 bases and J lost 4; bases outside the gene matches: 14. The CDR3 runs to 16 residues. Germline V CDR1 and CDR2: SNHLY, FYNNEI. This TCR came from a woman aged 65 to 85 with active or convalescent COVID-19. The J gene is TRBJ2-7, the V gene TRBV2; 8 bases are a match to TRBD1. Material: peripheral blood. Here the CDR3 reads CASSLERGQGAYEQYF. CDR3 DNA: TGTGCCAGCAGCCTTGAGAGAGGTCAGGGGGCGTACGAGCAGTACTTC.